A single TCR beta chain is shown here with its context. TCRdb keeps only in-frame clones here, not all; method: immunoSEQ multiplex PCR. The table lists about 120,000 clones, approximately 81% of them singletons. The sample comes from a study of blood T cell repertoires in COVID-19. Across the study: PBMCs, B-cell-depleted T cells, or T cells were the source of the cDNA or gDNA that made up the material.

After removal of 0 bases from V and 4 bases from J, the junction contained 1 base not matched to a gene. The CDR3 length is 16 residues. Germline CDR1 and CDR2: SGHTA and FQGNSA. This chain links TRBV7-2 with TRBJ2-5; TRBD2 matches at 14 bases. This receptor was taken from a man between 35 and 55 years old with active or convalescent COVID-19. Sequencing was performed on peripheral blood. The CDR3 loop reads CASSLAGLAGAETQYF. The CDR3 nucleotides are TGTGCCAGCAGCTTAGCGGGACTAGCGGGAGCAGAGACCCAGTACTTC.